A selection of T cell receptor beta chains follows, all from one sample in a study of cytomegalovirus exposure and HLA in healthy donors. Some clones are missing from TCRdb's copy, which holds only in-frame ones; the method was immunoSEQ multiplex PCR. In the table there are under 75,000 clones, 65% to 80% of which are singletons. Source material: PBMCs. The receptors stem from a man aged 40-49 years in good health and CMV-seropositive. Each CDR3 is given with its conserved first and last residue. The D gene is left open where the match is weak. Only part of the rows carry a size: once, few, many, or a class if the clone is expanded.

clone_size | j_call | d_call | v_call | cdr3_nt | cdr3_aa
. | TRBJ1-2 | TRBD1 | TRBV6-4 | TGTGCCAGCAGTGACGGACAGGGGGCAAGTGGCTACACCTTC | CASSDGQGASGYTF
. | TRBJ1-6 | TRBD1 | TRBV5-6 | TGTGCCAGCAGCGCGTCAACAGGGGGCGGGGATTCACCCCTCCACTTT | CASSASTGGGDSPLHF
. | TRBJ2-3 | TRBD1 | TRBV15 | TGTGCCACCAGCAGGACAATCCGGACAGGGAATACAGATACGCAGTATTTT | CATSRTIRTGNTDTQYF
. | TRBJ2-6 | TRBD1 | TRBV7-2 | TGTGCCAGCAGCCCCAACAGGGGATCTGGGGCCAACGTCCTGACTTTC | CASSPNRGSGANVLTF
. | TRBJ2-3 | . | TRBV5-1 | TGCGCCAGCGGGACTGGCTCCACAGATACGCAGTATTTT | CASGTGSTDTQYF
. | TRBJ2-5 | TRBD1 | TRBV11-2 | TGTGCCAGCAGCGCTAGTCGGACAGGGTCCGAGACCCAGTACTTC | CASSASRTGSETQYF
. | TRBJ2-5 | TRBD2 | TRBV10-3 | TGTGCCACAGGGGTCAGCGGGAGCCAAGAGACCCAGTACTTC | CATGVSGSQETQYF
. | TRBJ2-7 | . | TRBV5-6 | TGTGCCAGCAGCTTGGTAGGGGCTGGCGAGCAGTACTTC | CASSLVGAGEQYF
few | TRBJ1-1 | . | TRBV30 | TGTGCCTGGAGCCCAACTGGGAACACTGAAGCTTTCTTT | CAWSPTGNTEAFF
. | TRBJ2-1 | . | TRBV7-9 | TGTGCCAGCAGCCCGGAGAATGAGCAGTTCTTC | CASSPENEQFF
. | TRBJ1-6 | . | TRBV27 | TGTGCCAGCAGTCCCGGACAGAGGGCCTATAATTCACCCCTCCACTTT | CASSPGQRAYNSPLHF
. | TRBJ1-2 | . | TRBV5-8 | TGTGCCAGCAGCTTGGCCACGGACAGCCACAACTATGGCTACACCTTC | CASSLATDSHNYGYTF
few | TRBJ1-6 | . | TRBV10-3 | TGTGCCAGCAGTGTCCCGCAGGGGCCCCTTGGAAGTAATTCACCCCTCCACTTT | CASSVPQGPLGSNSPLHF
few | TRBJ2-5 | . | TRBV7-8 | TGTGCCAGCAGCTTAATCCGAGAAGAGACCCAGTACTTC | CASSLIREETQYF
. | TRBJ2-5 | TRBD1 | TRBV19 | TGTGCCAGTAGTATTACAGGGGGGATTGAGACCCAGTACTTC | CASSITGGIETQYF
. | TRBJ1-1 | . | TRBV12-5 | TGTGCTAGTGGTTTGAGGAGGCAGAACACTGAAGCTTTCTTT | CASGLRRQNTEAFF
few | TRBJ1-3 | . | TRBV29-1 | TGCAGCGTAGAGGCGAACGGGGACACCATATATTTT | CSVEANGDTIYF
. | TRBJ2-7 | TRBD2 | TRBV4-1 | TGCGCCAGCAGCCAAGATGCAGCGGGAAGTGCCTACGAGCAGTACTTC | CASSQDAAGSAYEQYF
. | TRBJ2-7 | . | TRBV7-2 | TGTGCCAGCAGCCCAAACAACTACGAGCAGTACTTC | CASSPNNYEQYF
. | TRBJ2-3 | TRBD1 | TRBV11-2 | TGTGCCAGCAGCTTAGATCGCAGGGGGTCGGATACGCAGTATTTT | CASSLDRRGSDTQYF
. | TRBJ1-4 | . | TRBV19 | TGTGCCAGTACCGGCGCGGGCAGGGGCGTTGAAAAACTGTTTTTT | CASTGAGRGVEKLFF
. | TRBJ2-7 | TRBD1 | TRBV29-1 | TGCAGCGTGCTGAACGAGGACAGGGGGAGATACGAGCAGTACTTC | CSVLNEDRGRYEQYF
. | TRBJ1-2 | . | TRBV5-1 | TGCGCCAGCAGCTTGGAGGGACTCAGTGGCTACACCTTC | CASSLEGLSGYTF
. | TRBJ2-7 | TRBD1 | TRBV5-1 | TGCGCCAGCAGCTTGAGTTGGACAGGGGTCCCCAACGAGCAGTACTTC | CASSLSWTGVPNEQYF
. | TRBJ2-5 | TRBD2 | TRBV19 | TGTGCCAGTAGTAGGGACCGTAGCGGGGAAGAGACCCAGTACTTC | CASSRDRSGEETQYF
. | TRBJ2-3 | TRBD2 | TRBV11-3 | TGTGCCAGCAGCGGCATAGGACTAGCGGGAGACGGAAAAGATACGCAGTATTTT | CASSGIGLAGDGKDTQYF
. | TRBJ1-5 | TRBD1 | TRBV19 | TGTGCCAGTACCCTGAAGTCGGCAGGGGGCGGGCAGCCCCAGCATTTT | CASTLKSAGGGQPQHF
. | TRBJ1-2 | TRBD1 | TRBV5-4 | TGTGCCAGCAGCCCACGCGACCGGGACAGGAATTCTAACTATGGCTACACCTTC | CASSPRDRDRNSNYGYTF
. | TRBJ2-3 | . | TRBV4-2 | TGTGCCAGCAGCCAAGATGGTCAGGGTGGAGATACGCAGTATTTT | CASSQDGQGGDTQYF
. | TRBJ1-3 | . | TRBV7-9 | TGTGCCAGCAGCTTCTCTCGGGGTGGTGACACCATATATTTT | CASSFSRGGDTIYF
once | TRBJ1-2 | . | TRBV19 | TGTGCCAGTCAGGATAACTATGGCTACACCTTC | CASQDNYGYTF
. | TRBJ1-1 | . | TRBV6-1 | TGTGCCAGCAGTACGGAGGGGAACACTGAAGCTTTCTTT | CASSTEGNTEAFF
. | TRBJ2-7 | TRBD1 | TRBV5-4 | TGTGCCAGCAGCTTGGGGGGACAGAGAAACTACGAGCAGTACTTC | CASSLGGQRNYEQYF
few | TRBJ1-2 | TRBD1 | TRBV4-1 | TGCGCCAGCAGCGAATTGGCACAGGGGACCAACTATGGCTACACCTTC | CASSELAQGTNYGYTF
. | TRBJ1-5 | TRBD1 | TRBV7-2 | TGTGCCAGCAGCTTAACGCCGCAGGGGGCGCAGCCCCAGCATTTT | CASSLTPQGAQPQHF
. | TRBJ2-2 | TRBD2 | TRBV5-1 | TGCGCCAGCAGCTCGACTAGCGGGAGCGTAGGGGAGCTGTTTTTT | CASSSTSGSVGELFF
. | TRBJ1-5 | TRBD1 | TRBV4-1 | TGCGCCAGCAGCCAATACAGGGGCGGTAATCAGCCCCAGCATTTT | CASSQYRGGNQPQHF
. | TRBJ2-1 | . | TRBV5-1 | TGCGCCAGCAGCTTGACGCCGGGACTCCCTTATGAGCAGTTCTTC | CASSLTPGLPYEQFF
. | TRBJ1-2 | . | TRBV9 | TGTGCCAGCACACCCGATCAGGGCGGCTATGGCTACACCTTC | CASTPDQGGYGYTF
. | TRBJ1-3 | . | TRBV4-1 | TGCGCCAGCAGCCAAGCCCTTGTCGGAGTCCTTCCTGGAAACACCATATATTTT | CASSQALVGVLPGNTIYF
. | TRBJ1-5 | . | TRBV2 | TGTGCCACCAGGACTTCTGGTGGCAATCAGCCCCAGCATTTT | CATRTSGGNQPQHF